The 25 T cell receptor beta chains in this list originate from one sample, sequenced in a study of follicular helper T cells after annual influenza vaccination. Some clones are missing from TCRdb's copy, which holds only in-frame ones; the method was immunoSEQ multiplex PCR. This table has around 10,000 clones, 70% to 80% appearing once. The specimen was CXCR5- memory CD4+ T cells sorted from blood, collected 6 weeks after influenza vaccination. The origin of the receptors is an adult who received the influenza vaccine.

This clone showed up just once. The chain joins TRBV4-2 to TRBJ2-5; 8 nucleotides match TRBD2. The CDR3 length is 16 residues. Germline CDR1 and CDR2: LGHNA and YNFKEQ. V gave up 4 bases and J gave up 5 bases; unmatched junction bases: 12. The CDR3 nucleotides read TGTGCCAGCAGCCCTTCCCGGGGGGGCCGAAAGGAGACCCAGTACTTC. Protein product: CASSPSRGGRKETQYF.

The gene calls are TRBV7-3 and TRBJ2-1, with TRBD2 identical over 9 bases. V trimming: 1 base; J trimming: 4 bases; junction bases outside the gene matches: 2. The germline V gene encodes CDR1 SGHTA and CDR2 FQGTGA. CDR3 length: 15 amino acids. CDR3 protein: CASSLNSGGYNEQFF. CDR3 DNA: TGTGCCAGCAGCTTAAACAGCGGGGGGTACAATGAGCAGTTCTTC.

The chain is built from TRBV19 and TRBJ1-3; a weak D match, TRBD1 (5 bases). The CDR3 length is 14 residues. Between the trimmed V and J ends, which lost 5 bases and 2 bases, there was a span of 10 bases. The V gene's germline CDR1 is LNHDA and CDR2 SQIVND (reference sequence). The CDR3, as DNA: TGTGCCAGTAGTCCGGGGACCCCTGGAAACACCATATATTTT. It codes for CASSPGTPGNTIYF.

V gene TRBV4-3 combines with J gene TRBJ1-1; 8 positions match TRBD1. J lost 1 base, V lost 0 bases, and 4 bases had no gene match. Germline V CDR1 and CDR2: LGHNA, YSLEER. The CDR3 contains 16 residues. CDR3 DNA sequence: TGCGCCAGCAGCCAAGACCCTGACAGGGGGAACACTGAAGCTTTCTTT. Protein product: CASSQDPDRGNTEAFF.

This clone has just a few counts. The chain employs TRBV5-1 and TRBJ1-1; 10 bases agree with TRBD1. The CDR3 totals 14 residues. Unmatched junction bases numbered 3, after V lost 2 bases and J lost 5 bases. CDR1 is SGHRS, CDR2 YFSETQ, per germline. The CDR3 here is CASSLGQGGTEAFF. Here the CDR3 DNA reads TGCGCCAGCAGCTTAGGACAGGGGGGAACTGAAGCTTTCTTT.

This chain uses TRBV28 with TRBJ1-2, with 9 bases identical to TRBD1. Trimming at V came to 6 bases and at J to 0 bases, leaving 8 bases not matched to a gene. Germline loops: CDR1 MDHEN, CDR2 SYDVKM. This CDR3 comprises 16 residues. CDR3: CASRFPQGAANYGYTF. The CDR3, as DNA: TGTGCCAGCAGGTTTCCACAGGGGGCGGCTAACTATGGCTACACCTTC.

CDR3 in DNA: TGTGCCAGCAGCTTGGGAGCGGGGGAGGAGACCCAGTACTTC. Encoded protein: CASSLGAGEETQYF. The chain carries TRBV5-4 and TRBJ2-5; 8 bases are a match to TRBD2. V dropped 0 bases and J dropped 5; count of bases not matched to a gene: 3. CDR1 is SGHNT, CDR2 YYREEE, per germline (reference sequence). CDR3 length equals 14 residues.

This chain links TRBV7-6 with TRBJ1-4, with D maybe TRBD1 (6 bases). V was clipped by 3 bases and J by 7 bases, with 12 bases between them. Germline CDR1 is SGHVS and CDR2 is FNYEAQ. This CDR3 contains 14 residues. Written as DNA, the CDR3 is TGTGCCAGCAGCTTGGGGGGCAGGATTGAAAAACTGTTTTTT. Its translation is CASSLGGRIEKLFF.

The J gene is TRBJ1-2, the V gene TRBV6-1, with 10 bases aligning to TRBD1. CDR1 is MNHNS, CDR2 SASEGT, per germline. Unmatched junction bases numbered 1, after V lost 3 bases and J lost 0 bases. The CDR3 is 15 amino acids. Here the CDR3 DNA reads TGTGCCAGCAGTGAGACAGGGGGCTCTAACTATGGCTACACCTTC. Protein: CASSETGGSNYGYTF.

The chain uses TRBV10-3 and TRBJ1-1; perhaps TRBD1 as D (6 bases). Germline V gene data show CDR1 as ENHRY and CDR2 as SYGVKD. Trimming removed 6 bases from V and 1 base from J, with 6 bases in between. There are 12 residues in the CDR3. The CDR3 region has the DNA TGTGCCATCAGGGACAGGAACACTGAAGCTTTCTTT. It translates to CAIRDRNTEAFF.

This clone came up once. The genes are TRBV5-1 and TRBJ2-5; unclear D gene. The CDR3 totals 16 residues. In germline, CDR1 is SGHRS, CDR2 YFSETQ. The V and J ends lost 0 bases and 5 bases respectively, with 17 bases between them. The CDR3 protein is CASSLGPQVVQETQYF. In nucleotides, the CDR3 is TGCGCCAGCAGCTTGGGCCCTCAGGTAGTGCAGGAGACCCAGTACTTC.

The chain links TRBV29-1 to TRBJ2-3; D perhaps matches TRBD2 (5 bases). The CDR3 contains 14 residues. In germline, CDR1 is SQVTM, CDR2 ANQGSEA. Trimming left V 6 bases short and J 0 bases short, with 13 bases between. The DNA for the CDR3 is TGCAGCGTAACAGAAACGGGAAGCACAGATACGCAGTATTTT. Amino acid sequence: CSVTETGSTDTQYF.

CDR3 in amino acids: CASSYGSNQPQHF. CDR3 DNA: TGTGCCAGCAGTTACGGTAGCAATCAGCCCCAGCATTTT. The rearrangement links TRBV6-5 to TRBJ1-5, with no clear D. V was cut by 2 bases and J by 0 bases, with 2 bases left in between. The length of the CDR3 is 13 residues. Germline V gene lookup returns CDR1 MNHEY and CDR2 SVGAGI.

This clone is judged medium-sized. J is TRBJ2-2 and V is TRBV9; no definite D call. The CDR3 is made up of 13 amino acids. Trimming took off 3 bases at V and 1 base at J, with 4 bases between the two ends. CDR1 is SGDLS and CDR2 is YYNGEE in the germline V gene. CDR3 DNA sequence: TGTGCCAGCAGCGGGATGAACACCGGGGAGCTGTTTTTT. It translates to CASSGMNTGELFF. The full variable domain, its missing parts supplied by reference TRBV9 and TRBJ2-2, is DSGVTQTPKHLITATGQRVTLRCSPRSGDLSVYWYQQSLDQGLQFLIQYYNGEERAKGNILERFSAQQFPDLHSELNLSSLELGDSALYFCASSGMNTGELFFGEGSRLTVL.

The V and J genes are TRBV5-1 and TRBJ1-6, with 12 positions matching TRBD1. The CDR3 length is 19 residues. CDR1 SGHRS and CDR2 YFSETQ come from the germline V gene. J gave up 10 bases and V 4 bases, and 18 bases lay outside the gene matches. CDR3 sequence reads: CASSLGQGAWQRGSSPLHF. The CDR3 DNA reads as TGCGCCAGCAGCCTGGGACAGGGGGCTTGGCAACGCGGAAGCTCACCCCTCCACTTT.

In its sample, this clone was seen once. The gene calls are TRBV4-3 and TRBJ1-2; D possibly corresponds to TRBD1 (5 bases). Germline loops: CDR1 LGHNA, CDR2 YSLEER. V was clipped by 0 bases and J by 8 bases, with 13 bases between them. The CDR3 totals 14 residues. The CDR3 loop is CASSQDQGQWGYTF. As DNA, the CDR3 is TGCGCCAGCAGCCAAGATCAGGGTCAATGGGGCTACACCTTC.

The chain combines TRBV11-3 with TRBJ2-3; D tentatively reads TRBD1 or TRBD2 (6 bases each). The CDR3 runs to 17 residues. V shed 1 base and J shed 5 bases, with 19 bases lying between them. In germline, CDR1 is SGHNT, CDR2 YENEEA. CDR3 sequence: CASSLGVSGAIGDTQYF. CDR3 coding DNA: TGTGCCAGCAGCTTAGGGGTCTCGGGGGCCATTGGAGATACGCAGTATTTT. The full variable domain, with the rest looked up from reference TRBV11-3 and TRBJ2-3, is EAGVVQSPRYKIIEKKQPVAFWCNPISGHNTLYWYLQNLGQGPELLIRYENEEAVDDSQLPKDRFSAERLKGVDSTLKIQPAELGDSAVYLCASSLGVSGAIGDTQYFGPGTRLTVL.

Only one count was recorded for this clone. The chain has TRBV4-3 and TRBJ2-2; TRBD1 is a possible D gene (6 bases). Per germline, CDR1 LGHNA and CDR2 YSLEER. The CDR3 contains 15 residues. The germline V and J ends were trimmed by 4 bases and 6 bases, with 15 bases remaining between them. The CDR3 DNA is TGCGCCAGCAGCCCACTAGTAGGGGGATCCGGGGAGCTGTTTTTT. It is translated as CASSPLVGGSGELFF.

The CDR3 DNA reads as TGTGCCAGCAGCTCTACTTTGGGGGTGCGGGGCTACACCTTC. Translation gives CASSSTLGVRGYTF. The genes are TRBV7-9 and TRBJ1-2, with a possible D match to TRBD1 (5 bases). The CDR3 consists of 14 residues. Germline V CDR1 and CDR2: SEHNR, FQNEAQ (reference sequence). V lost 4 bases and J 8 bases, leaving 17 bases between the germline ends.

This clone was observed once. The chain combines TRBV25-1 with TRBJ1-2, with D perhaps matching TRBD1 (6 bases). This CDR3 comprises 15 residues. Germline assignment: CDR1 MGHDK and CDR2 SYGVNS. Trimming took off 5 bases at V and 9 bases at J, with 22 bases between the two ends. CDR3 sequence: CASSNRGGYPTCYTF. DNA for the CDR3: TGTGCCAGCAGTAATAGGGGGGGATACCCTACGTGCTACACCTTC.

V gene TRBV4-3 combines with J gene TRBJ1-5; D might be TRBD1 (6 bases). Germline V lookup: CDR1 LGHNA, CDR2 YSLEER. V was pared by 0 bases and J by 10 bases, with 19 bases between. There are 16 residues in the CDR3. In nucleotides, the CDR3 is TGCGCCAGCAGCCAAGAATGGTCAGGGGCTAAGGATCCCCAGCATTTT. It encodes CASSQEWSGAKDPQHF.

This chain connects TRBV20-1 to TRBJ2-1, with no clear D. In germline, CDR1 is DFQATT, CDR2 SNEGSKA (reference sequence). This CDR3 is 10 amino acids long. Trimming stripped 5 bases from V and 12 bases from J, with 11 bases between. The CDR3 here is CSADTVGQFF. CDR3 nucleotides: TGCAGTGCTGACACGGTTGGGCAGTTCTTC.

This chain links TRBV2 with TRBJ1-5; 7 nucleotides match TRBD1. The CDR3 consists of 17 residues. The ends lost 5 bases at V and 0 bases at J; junction bases unmatched: 10. Germline CDR1 is SNHLY and CDR2 is FYNNEI. The CDR3 bases are TGTGCCAGCAGTCCGGACCCGGGACAGAATAGCAATCAGCCCCAGCATTTT. Encoded protein: CASSPDPGQNSNQPQHF.

The chain joins TRBV2 to TRBJ2-7, with TRBD2 matching 14 bases. Germline V lookup: CDR1 SNHLY, CDR2 FYNNEI. This CDR3 is built from 16 residues. V dropped 6 bases and J dropped 6; count of bases not matched to a gene: 10. The CDR3, as DNA: TGTGCCAGCAGCAGAGGGACTAGCGGGGGATCCATCGAGCAGTACTTC. Its translation is CASSRGTSGGSIEQYF. The whole variable domain, remainder taken from reference TRBV2 and TRBJ2-7, is EPEVTQTPSHQVTQMGQEVILRCVPISNHLYFYWYRQILGQKVEFLVSFYNNEISEKSEIFDDQFSVERPDGSNFTLKIRSTKLEDSAMYFCASSRGTSGGSIEQYFGPGTRLTVT.

The rearrangement links TRBV6-1 to TRBJ2-3; D call uncertain. CDR3 size: 15 residues. Trimming stripped 3 bases from V and 2 bases from J, with 12 bases between. The germline V gene has CDR1 MNHNS and CDR2 SASEGT. The CDR3 DNA follows: TGTGCCAGCAGTGACCGGCAGAGACACACAGATACGCAGTATTTT. Translation gives CASSDRQRHTDTQYF.